Listed here is a single T cell receptor (beta chain). Its antigen is unknown. No base quality values were provided; no much bigger clone lies one nucleotide off. TCRbeta CDR3 regions were amplified from genomic DNA by means of the immunoSEQ Assay, a bias-controlled multiplex PCR. The source study handled its data this way. Nucleated cell counts per sample were estimated from amplification of reference gene primers within the assay. To quantify the absolute abundance of each unique TCRbeta CDR3 rearrangement, sequence reads were collapsed and filtered. For each sample, productive Simpson clonality was calculated by taking the square root of Simpson's diversity index across productive rearrangements. Not all clones reach the TCRdb copy of this immuneACCESS table, which keeps in-frame sequences only. Checked studies attribute under half of the gap to unresolved V genes and leave the rest unexplained. The V and J calls and clone size come from that table; D and trimming were worked out from the DNA. The sample table records about 380,000 clones; 88% of these occur just once. The ten top clones hold roughly 1.2% of the sample.

Participants in the prospective study were enrolled through a virtual design, were aged 18 to 89 years, and lived in approximately 25 United States geographic areas. In the prospective study, cohorts were assigned on the basis of participant-reported clinical history obtained from a screening survey and a study questionnaire. For ImmuneRACE Cohort 3, a participant was defined as recovered based on two consecutive negative NP/OP PCR tests, clearance by a healthcare professional, or resolution of symptoms. Mobile phlebotomists in the prospective study collected whole blood, serum and a nasopharyngeal or oropharyngeal swab from every participant. Participants in the prospective study had the option to provide additional blood draws and questionnaires over a roughly 2-month period. Prospective study blood samples were shipped either frozen or at room temperature before DNA extraction. The CDR3 sequence holds 16 residues, the cysteine and phenylalanine included. Just the 48-base CDR3 DNA is kept, in frame starting at base 1. Trimming takes 3 bases from V and 4 bases from J, and the germline ends sit 18 bases apart. The germline V gene encodes CDR1 KGHSH and CDR2 LQKENI.

The sample is drawn from a study of blood T cell repertoires in COVID-19 (dated by TCRdb to about 2020). Background for the entire study: The collaborator samples originated in the United States, Italy and Spain and spanned the acute and convalescent phases of COVID-19. The material from the prospective study consisted of cDNA or gDNA derived from T cells, B-cell-depleted T cells, or PBMCs. The dataset comprised deeply sampled blood TCRbeta repertoires from subjects exposed to, actively infected with, or recovered from COVID-19. The repertoires were released in a freely available public database meant as a resource for research on the immune response to SARS-CoV-2. Samples were obtained from the ongoing ImmuneRACE study (first 160 participants) and from 1,254 subjects provided by 6 global collaborators. The sample metadata nearly always contained a de-identified subject ID, COVID-19 status, age in years and sex. Where HLA class I and class II types were available, the types were taken from metadata supplied by the sample provider, not from assay-based typing. The paper's findings and limits, for the study overall: Clinical and demographic metadata were provided uncurated, with the amount varying by source and participant.

The clonotype comes from a woman under 30 who had recovered from COVID-19. The sequenced sample was PBMCs or T cells enriched from blood (not recorded which). The sequence is built from TRBV18 and TRBJ1-1; the D gene is possibly TRBD1, with 6 bases matching. This receptor carries the CDR3 CASSPFRTELLTEAFF. The nucleotide sequence reads TGTGCCAGCTCACCGTTTCGGACAGAACTACTCACTGAAGCTTTCTTT.